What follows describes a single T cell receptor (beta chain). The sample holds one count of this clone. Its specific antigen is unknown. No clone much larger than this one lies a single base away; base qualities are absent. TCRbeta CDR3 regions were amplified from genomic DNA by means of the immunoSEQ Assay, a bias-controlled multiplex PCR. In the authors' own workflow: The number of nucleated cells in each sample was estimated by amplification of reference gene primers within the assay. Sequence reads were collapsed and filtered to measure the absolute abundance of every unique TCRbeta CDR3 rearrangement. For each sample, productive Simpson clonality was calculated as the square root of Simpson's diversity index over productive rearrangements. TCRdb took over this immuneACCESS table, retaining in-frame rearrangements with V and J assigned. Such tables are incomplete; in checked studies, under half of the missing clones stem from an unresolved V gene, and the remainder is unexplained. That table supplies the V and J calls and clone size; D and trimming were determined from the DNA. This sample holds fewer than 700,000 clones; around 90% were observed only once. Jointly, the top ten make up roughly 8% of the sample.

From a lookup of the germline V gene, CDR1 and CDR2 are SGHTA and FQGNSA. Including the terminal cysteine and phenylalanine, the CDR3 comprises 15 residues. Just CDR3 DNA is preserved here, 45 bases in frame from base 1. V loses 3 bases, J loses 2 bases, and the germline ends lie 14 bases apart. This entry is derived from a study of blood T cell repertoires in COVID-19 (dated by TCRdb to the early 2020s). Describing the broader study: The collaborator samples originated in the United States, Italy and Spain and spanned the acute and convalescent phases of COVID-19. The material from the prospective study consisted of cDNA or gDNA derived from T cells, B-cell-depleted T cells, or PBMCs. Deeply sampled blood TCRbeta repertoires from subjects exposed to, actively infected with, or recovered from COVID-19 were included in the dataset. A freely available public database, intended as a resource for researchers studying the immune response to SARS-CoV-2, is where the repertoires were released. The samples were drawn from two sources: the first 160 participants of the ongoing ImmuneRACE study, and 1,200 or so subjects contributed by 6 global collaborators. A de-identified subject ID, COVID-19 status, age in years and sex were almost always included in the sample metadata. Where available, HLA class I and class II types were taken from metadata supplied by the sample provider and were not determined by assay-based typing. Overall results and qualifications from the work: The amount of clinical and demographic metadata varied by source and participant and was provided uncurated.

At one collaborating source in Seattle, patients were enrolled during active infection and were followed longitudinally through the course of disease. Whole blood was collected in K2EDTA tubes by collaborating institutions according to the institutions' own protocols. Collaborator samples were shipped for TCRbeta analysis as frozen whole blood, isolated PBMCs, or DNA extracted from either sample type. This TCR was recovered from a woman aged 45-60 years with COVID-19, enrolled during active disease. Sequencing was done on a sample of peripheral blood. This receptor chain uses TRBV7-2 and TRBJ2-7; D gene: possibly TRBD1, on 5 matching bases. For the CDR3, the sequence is CASSLDTRLPYEQYF. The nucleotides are TGTGCCAGCAGCTTGGACACTCGGCTCCCCTACGAGCAGTACTTC.